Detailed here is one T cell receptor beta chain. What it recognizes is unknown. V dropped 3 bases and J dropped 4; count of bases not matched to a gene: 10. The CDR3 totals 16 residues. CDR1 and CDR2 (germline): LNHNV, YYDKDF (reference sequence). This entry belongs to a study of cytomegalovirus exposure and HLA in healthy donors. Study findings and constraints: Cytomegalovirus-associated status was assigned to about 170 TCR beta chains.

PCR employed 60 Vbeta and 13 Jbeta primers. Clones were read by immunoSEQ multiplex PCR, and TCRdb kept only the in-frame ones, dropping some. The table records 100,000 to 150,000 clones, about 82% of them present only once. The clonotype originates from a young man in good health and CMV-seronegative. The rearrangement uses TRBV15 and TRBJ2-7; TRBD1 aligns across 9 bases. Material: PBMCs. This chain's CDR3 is CATSRGPGQGSYEQYF. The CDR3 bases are TGTGCCACCAGCAGGGGTCCGGGACAGGGAAGTTACGAGCAGTACTTC.